A selection of T cell receptor beta chains follows, all from one sample in a study of cytomegalovirus exposure and HLA in healthy donors. Sequencing was performed with immunoSEQ multiplex PCR; in TCRdb, only in-frame clones are kept and a portion is missing. This sample has roughly 90,000 clones, with 85% found just once. The material sequenced was PBMCs. Every receptor here comes from a man between 18 and 35 years old in good health and CMV-seropositive. CDR3s include the opening cysteine and the closing phenylalanine or tryptophan. D genes are given only for firm matches. Not all rows give a size; the values are once, few, many and, for expanded clones, a class.

V gene	CDR3 length	J gene	D gene	clone size	CDR3 DNA	CDR3 protein
TRBV28	15	TRBJ2-1	TRBD2	.	TGTGCCAGCAGTCCGAATGGACTAGCCCGCAGGCCGCGGTTCTTC	CASSPNGLARRPRFF
TRBV19	13	TRBJ1-1	.	.	TGTGCCAGTAGCGTCCCGGGGAACACTGAAGCTTTCTTT	CASSVPGNTEAFF
TRBV30	15	TRBJ1-4	.	.	TGTGCCTGGAGTCTCGCAGGGGATAATAATGAAAAACTGTTTTTT	CAWSLAGDNNEKLFF
TRBV5-1	14	TRBJ1-4	TRBD1	.	TGCGCCAGCAGCGTGGGACAGGGGAATGAAAAACTGTTTTTT	CASSVGQGNEKLFF
TRBV9	15	TRBJ1-2	TRBD1	.	TGTGCCAGCAGCCGAGGACAGGGGGCAAACTATGGCTACACCTTC	CASSRGQGANYGYTF
TRBV10-3	14	TRBJ2-7	TRBD2	.	TGTGCCATCAGTGGGGCGGGAGGGCCCACCGAGCAGTACTTC	CAISGAGGPTEQYF
TRBV7-8	16	TRBJ1-1	TRBD1	.	TGTGCCAGCAGCTTAGCGTGGGGACAGGTTATGACTGAAGCTTTCTTT	CASSLAWGQVMTEAFF
TRBV30	13	TRBJ1-5	.	.	TGTGCCTGGTCCCAGGGCAGCAATCAGCCCCAGCATTTT	CAWSQGSNQPQHF
TRBV15	14	TRBJ2-7	TRBD2	.	TGTGCCACCAGCAGGGGACTAGCGGGAGTGGAGCAGTACTTC	CATSRGLAGVEQYF
TRBV4-1	15	TRBJ1-2	TRBD1	once	TGCGCCAGCAGCTTCCGGGACAGTCGGGACTATGGCTACACCTTC	CASSFRDSRDYGYTF
TRBV4-1	14	TRBJ2-3	.	.	TGCGCCAGCAGCCAAGGGGTAGGCGGAGATACGCAGTATTTT	CASSQGVGGDTQYF
TRBV7-3	16	TRBJ2-1	TRBD2	.	TGTGCCAGCAGCTCATCCCCAGGCGGGGGATCTAATGAGCAGTTCTTC	CASSSSPGGGSNEQFF
TRBV6-5	14	TRBJ1-5	TRBD1	few	TGTGCCAGCAGACGGACAGGACATAATCAGCCCCAGCATTTT	CASRRTGHNQPQHF
TRBV4-1	16	TRBJ2-4	.	.	TGCGCCAGCAGCCGACGGGACGGGGGAGAGTTGAGCATTCAGTACTTC	CASSRRDGGELSIQYF
TRBV4-2	15	TRBJ2-7	TRBD2	.	TGTGCCAGCAGCCAAGAGGCGGGACTATACTACGAGCAGTACTTC	CASSQEAGLYYEQYF
TRBV18	16	TRBJ2-2	TRBD2	.	TGTGCCAGCTCACCATCTCCGGGAGGATCCACCGGGGAGCTGTTTTTT	CASSPSPGGSTGELFF
TRBV10-2	12	TRBJ2-7	.	few	TGCGCCAGCAGTAGGACGGGGTACGAGCAGTACTTC	CASSRTGYEQYF
TRBV19	13	TRBJ2-7	.	.	TGTGCCAGTAGACCCACGGACAGAGACGAGCAGTACTTC	CASRPTDRDEQYF
TRBV27	14	TRBJ2-1	.	.	TGTGCCAGCAGTCAGGGGGGACACTACAATGAGCAGTTCTTC	CASSQGGHYNEQFF
TRBV28	17	TRBJ2-1	TRBD1	.	TGTGCCAGCAGTGAAGACAGGGGTCCTTTTTCCTACAATGAGCAGTTCTTC	CASSEDRGPFSYNEQFF
TRBV28	16	TRBJ2-3	.	.	TGTGCCAGCAGTTTAAAGGGTACAGGAGACACAGATACGCAGTATTTT	CASSLKGTGDTDTQYF
TRBV4-1	15	TRBJ2-5	.	.	TGCGCCAGCAGCCAAGATTTTAGCGGTCTAGAGACCCAGTACTTC	CASSQDFSGLETQYF
TRBV28	12	TRBJ2-2	.	.	TGTGCCAGCAGTTTAGCCGGCGGGGAGCTGTTTTTT	CASSLAGGELFF
TRBV5-1	12	TRBJ2-3	.	.	TGCGCCAGCAGCTTGGCGGTAGATACGCAGTATTTT	CASSLAVDTQYF
TRBV29-1	13	TRBJ2-3	TRBD1	few	TGCAGCGTCCGTGACAGGGGCACAGATACGCAGTATTTT	CSVRDRGTDTQYF
TRBV30	15	TRBJ2-3	TRBD2	.	TGTGCCTGGAGTGGGACTAGCGGCAGTAGTGATACGCAGTATTTT	CAWSGTSGSSDTQYF
TRBV5-4	19	TRBJ2-2	TRBD2	.	TGTGCCAGCAGCGCCTTTACTTTTTCGACTAGCGGGAGAACCGGGGAGCTGTTTTTT	CASSAFTFSTSGRTGELFF
TRBV11-2	14	TRBJ1-1	.	.	TGTGCCAGCAGCTTACAGGGCCAGAACACTGAAGCTTTCTTT	CASSLQGQNTEAFF
TRBV19	18	TRBJ1-5	TRBD1	.	TGTGCCAGTACCTCAACGCCAGGGACAGGGCGTTCCAATCAGCCCCAGCATTTT	CASTSTPGTGRSNQPQHF
TRBV27	13	TRBJ2-7	.	once	TGTGCCAGCAGTTTCGCTGAGGGCTACGAGCAGTACTTC	CASSFAEGYEQYF
TRBV6-4	16	TRBJ2-6	TRBD2	.	TGTGCCAGCAGTGACTCTAGCGGGATTGGGGCCAACGTCCTGACTTTC	CASSDSSGIGANVLTF
TRBV10-3	13	TRBJ2-1	.	.	TGTGCCATCAGTGAGCCTCCTAGCGATGAGCAGTTCTTC	CAISEPPSDEQFF
TRBV9	15	TRBJ1-2	.	.	TGTGCCAGCAGCGTAGCTATGAGAGGGTTGGACGGCTACACCTTC	CASSVAMRGLDGYTF
TRBV2	13	TRBJ1-1	.	.	TGTGCCAGCAGTTCGGGAGGGGGTAGTTCCGCTTTCTTT	CASSSGGGSSAFF
TRBV29-1	14	TRBJ2-1	TRBD2	.	TGCAGCGTTGAAAGGCCTAGCGGGAGAAATGAGCAGTTCTTC	CSVERPSGRNEQFF
TRBV19	17	TRBJ1-1	TRBD1	.	TGTGCCAGTTCTCTCGGGACAGGGATAAGCTCGAACACTGAAGCTTTCTTT	CASSLGTGISSNTEAFF
TRBV5-5	16	TRBJ1-1	TRBD1	.	TGTGCCAGCAGCCTCGGACAGGGAGGGGATGGCACTGAAGCTTTCTTT	CASSLGQGGDGTEAFF
TRBV6-6	14	TRBJ1-1	.	.	TGTGCCAGCAGCCTGGTGGGCGGGATTGGTGAAGCTTTCTTT	CASSLVGGIGEAFF
TRBV7-3	13	TRBJ2-7	TRBD2	.	TGTGCCAGCAGCTTATTGGCGGGAGACGAGCAGTACTTC	CASSLLAGDEQYF
TRBV4-1	16	TRBJ2-2	.	.	TGCGCCAGCAGCCAAGAGGCAGGGCATCAAACCGGGGAGCTGTTTTTT	CASSQEAGHQTGELFF
TRBV4-1	19	TRBJ2-5	.	.	TGCGCCAGCAGCCAAGCAGTTCCCGGATCGAGCGGAGGAGTAGAGACCCAGTACTTC	CASSQAVPGSSGGVETQYF
TRBV6-5	15	TRBJ2-3	TRBD2	once	TGTGCCAGCAGACGGACTAGCGGGAGTATAGATACGCAGTATTTT	CASRRTSGSIDTQYF
TRBV2	14	TRBJ2-7	TRBD2	.	TGTGCCAGCATCCGAGCGGGGATCTCCTACGAGCAGTACTTC	CASIRAGISYEQYF
TRBV6-5	12	TRBJ2-5	.	.	TGTGCCAGCAGTCGCCTGACAGGGACCCAGTACTTC	CASSRLTGTQYF
TRBV18	14	TRBJ2-1	TRBD1	.	TGTGCCAGCTCACCACCGGGGACAGGGAATGAGCAGTTCTTC	CASSPPGTGNEQFF
TRBV11-3	19	TRBJ2-5	.	.	TGTGCCAGCAGCTTAGGGGTCAGGGCCGACATATGGTACCAAGAGACCCAGTACTTC	CASSLGVRADIWYQETQYF
TRBV7-9	19	TRBJ2-3	TRBD2	.	TGTGCCAGCAGCTTACCCACCGGGACTAGCGGGTTGATCACAGATACGCAGTATTTT	CASSLPTGTSGLITDTQYF
TRBV9	15	TRBJ2-5	TRBD1	.	TGTGCCAGCAGCGTCCTGGGACAGAGAGAGGGGACCCAGTACTTC	CASSVLGQREGTQYF
TRBV11-2	14	TRBJ2-1	.	.	TGTGCCAGCAGCGAAGACTTGCCCTACAATGAGCAGTTCTTC	CASSEDLPYNEQFF
TRBV5-6	17	TRBJ1-2	TRBD1	.	TGTGCCAGCAGCCCCCAGTTGGGACAGGTGAGCGTACGGGGCTACACCTTC	CASSPQLGQVSVRGYTF
TRBV7-3	16	TRBJ2-2	TRBD1	.	TGTGCCAGCAGTCTCTGGGCAGGGGGCAGCACCGGGGAGCTGTTTTTT	CASSLWAGGSTGELFF
TRBV15	16	TRBJ1-2	TRBD1	.	TGTGCCACCAGCAGAGATAGGGACAGGGGGAATTATGGCTACACCTTC	CATSRDRDRGNYGYTF
TRBV6-5	14	TRBJ2-2	.	.	TGTGCCAGCAGTTACTCGAGGGCCACCGGGGAGCTGTTTTTT	CASSYSRATGELFF
TRBV14	14	TRBJ2-3	TRBD2	.	TGTGCCAGCAGCCAAGTAGCGGGAGGAGATACGCAGTATTTT	CASSQVAGGDTQYF
TRBV10-3	12	TRBJ2-7	.	.	TGTGCCATCAGTGACTCTTCCTACGAGCAGTACTTC	CAISDSSYEQYF
TRBV13	16	TRBJ2-2	.	.	TGTGCCAGCAGCTTTTATATTAACAGAGGGAGCGGGGAGCTGTTTTTT	CASSFYINRGSGELFF